Presented here are 5 T cell receptor beta chains from one specimen sequenced in a study of T cell responses to AZD1222 COVID-19 vaccine. Sequencing used immunoSEQ multiplex PCR; TCRdb keeps in-frame clones, though not all of them. The data hold about 130,000 clones, with about four fifths observed a single time. The specimen comprised peripheral blood, sampled on day 0 of AZD1222 vaccination. Source of these receptors: an adult in good health.

The genes are TRBV2 and TRBJ1-6, with D possibly TRBD1 on 5 matching bases. V lost 7 bases to trimming and J lost 5 bases, with 9 bases between them. The CDR3 loop spans 13 amino acids. Germline-derived CDR1 and CDR2 are SNHLY and FYNNEI. In DNA, the CDR3 is TGTGCCAGCACGGGGCTTCATAATTCACCCCTCCACTTT. Protein: CASTGLHNSPLHF.

The V and J genes are TRBV5-1 and TRBJ2-7; D is possibly TRBD1 (6 bases). Germline V lookup: CDR1 SGHRS, CDR2 YFSETQ. Between the trimmed V and J ends, which lost 4 bases and 3 bases, there was a span of 17 bases. The CDR3 consists of 15 residues. The CDR3 sequence is CASSELQGSRYEQYF. CDR3 sequence (DNA): TGCGCCAGCAGCGAACTACAGGGAAGTCGCTACGAGCAGTACTTC.

The chain joins TRBV18 to TRBJ1-4; 10 bases line up with TRBD1. V lost 3 bases and J lost 7; bases outside the gene matches: 2. CDR1 KGHSH and CDR2 LQKENI come from the germline V gene. This CDR3 contains 14 residues. The chain's CDR3 is CASSPRQGAEKLFF. The CDR3 region has the DNA TGTGCCAGCTCACCGAGACAGGGGGCTGAAAAACTGTTTTTT.

This clone showed up just once. V is TRBV4-1 and J is TRBJ1-5; D is uncertain. V lost 4 bases to trimming and J lost 0 bases, with 10 bases between them. The germline CDR1 and CDR2 sequences are MGHRA and YSYEKL. CDR3 size: 15 residues. CDR3 sequence reads: CASSPLGNSNQPQHF. Here the CDR3 DNA reads TGCGCCAGCAGCCCCCTTGGGAATAGCAATCAGCCCCAGCATTTT.

This clone was picked up one time. This chain connects TRBV7-2 to TRBJ1-1, with a tentative D call TRBD1 (5 bases). Looked up from germline, CDR1 is SGHTA and CDR2 is FQGNSA. Trimming shortened V by 3 bases and J by 6 bases, and 11 bases separated the two germline ends. The CDR3 covers 13 residues. The CDR3 spells CASSFGGIAEAFF. The CDR3 region has the DNA TGTGCCAGCAGCTTCGGGGGGATAGCTGAAGCTTTCTTT.